Given below is one TCR beta chain in context. These data belong to a study of blood T cell repertoires in COVID-19. Recruitment covered roughly 24 US areas and drew participants whose ages spanned roughly 18 to 100 years. V gave up 3 bases and J gave up 1 base, with 13 bases separating them. The CDR3 loop spans 15 amino acids. Germline-derived CDR1 and CDR2 are SGHNT and YYREEE (reference sequence). This table comes from immunoSEQ multiplex PCR, and its TCRdb copy is limited to in-frame clones, with some not included. This sample has about 410,000 clones, with around 92% found just once. The rearrangement joins TRBV5-4 to TRBJ1-2; D not certain. The sequenced sample consisted of PBMCs or T cells enriched from blood (not recorded which). The TCR originated in a woman aged 30 to 39 who had recovered from COVID-19. The CDR3, as DNA: TGTGCCAGCAGCTCCATCGGGCGGGGTAACTATGGCTACACCTTC. Translating gives CASSSIGRGNYGYTF.